The text below deals with one T cell receptor beta chain. The V gene lost 7 bases and the J gene lost 6 bases, with 13 bases spanning the gap. This CDR3 is built from 13 residues. The source of the sample is a study of T-cell memory formation after mild COVID-19. TCRdb re-called the 5' RACE reads through MiXCR, storing one row per CDR3 protein. The repertoire has over 300,000 distinct CDR3 sequences, around 20% of them found once; the top ten carry 21%. This receptor was identified in a man between 18 and 35 years old who had mild COVID-19 (a few samples of this study predate the infection). Cell type and time point are not known. The sample comprised PBMCs or a T cell subset sorted from them (not recorded which). The chain employs TRBV12-3 or TRBV12-4 and TRBJ1-5, with D possibly matching TRBD1 (5 bases). CDR3 sequence: CASTGRGGQPQHF. The DNA of the CDR3 is TGTGCCAGCACTGGACGGGGGGGTCAGCCCCAGCATTTT.